Presented here are 2 T cell receptor beta chains from one specimen sequenced in a study of Graves' ophthalmopathy and Graves' hyperthyroidism listed by TCRdb under 2018. For sequencing, an Illumina HiSeq 2000 was employed. TCR beta CDR3 regions were amplified from RNA transcripts for repertoire sequencing. The first round of RT-PCR was done with HTBI primers and the Qiagen OneStep RT-PCR kit, and was followed by a second round of multiplex PCR, then size selection and purification. TCRdb trimmed the raw reads at Q25, called clones with MiXCR and kept productive beta chains. Every distinct CDR3 protein forms one entry, paired with its most common genes and DNA. Within this sample are roughly 480,000 distinct CDR3 sequences, with around 15% of them counted one time only. Approximately 9.8% of the sample lies in the top ten. Sequenced material: blood. These receptors were obtained from a woman aged 25 to 39 with Graves' ophthalmopathy. Donor details come from another sample of the same person, matched by shared clones.

The J gene is TRBJ2-5, the V gene TRBV4-2, with TRBD2 identical over 8 bases. The CDR3 loop spans 16 amino acids. CDR1 and CDR2 (germline): LGHNA, YNFKEQ. The V segment lost 1 base and the J segment 3 bases; nucleotides outside the gene matches: 7. This chain's CDR3 is CASSQAQAGGKETQYF. DNA for the CDR3: TGTGCCAGCAGCCAAGCTCAGGCGGGGGGTAAAGAGACCCAGTACTTC.

This clonotype showed up many times. The V gene is TRBV6-4, the J gene TRBJ2-2, with a tentative D call TRBD2 (7 bases). V was trimmed by 7 bases and J by 0 bases, leaving 24 bases between them. Germline loops: CDR1 MRHNA, CDR2 SNTAGT. The CDR3 extends over 19 amino acids. CDR3 coding DNA: TGTGCCAGCACCCCCCGTGGGGGGGGCCGTCGCACGAACACCGGGGAGCTGTTTTTT. Protein product: CASTPRGGGRRTNTGELFF.